A selection of T cell receptor beta chains follows, all from one sample in a study of OX40 agonist ivuxolimab in advanced cancers. TCRdb's table, derived via immunoSEQ multiplex PCR, lists solely in-frame clones and lacks some. The table shows more than 60,000 clones, with 80% to 85% occurring only once. This specimen consisted of CD4+ or CD8+ T cells sorted from blood, obtained in a trial of the OX40 agonist ivuxolimab. Every receptor here comes from an adult with an advanced solid tumor such as melanoma, head and neck, liver or kidney cancer. Both conserved end residues are part of each CDR3. Each record gives: CDR3 protein, CDR3 DNA, clone size, CDR3 length, V gene, J gene, D gene. The D gene is left open where the match is weak. Clone size is not always given. Where it is, it says once, few, many or a class for expanded clones.

cdr3_aa: CATRPTASTDTQYF; cdr3_nt: TGTGCCACGCGGCCCACCGCTAGCACAGATACGCAGTATTTT; clone_size: NA; cdr3_length: 14; v_call: TRBV6-4; j_call: TRBJ2-3; d_call: NA
cdr3_aa: CASSPQYRDRGDEQYF; cdr3_nt: TGTGCCAGCTCGCCCCAGTACCGGGACAGGGGCGACGAGCAGTACTTC; clone_size: once; cdr3_length: 16; v_call: TRBV18; j_call: TRBJ2-7; d_call: TRBD1
cdr3_aa: CASSLSGRADTQYF; cdr3_nt: TGTGCCAGCTCCCTATCTGGGCGCGCAGATACGCAGTATTTT; clone_size: NA; cdr3_length: 14; v_call: TRBV5-6; j_call: TRBJ2-3; d_call: NA
cdr3_aa: CASSYGGLGNYEQYF; cdr3_nt: TGTGCCAGCAGTTACGGGGGGCTCGGGAACTACGAGCAGTACTTC; clone_size: NA; cdr3_length: 15; v_call: TRBV6-5; j_call: TRBJ2-7; d_call: NA
cdr3_aa: CASSSGQGGGGEQYF; cdr3_nt: TGCGCCAGCAGCTCGGGACAGGGAGGAGGCGGCGAGCAGTACTTC; clone_size: NA; cdr3_length: 15; v_call: TRBV5-1; j_call: TRBJ2-7; d_call: TRBD1
cdr3_aa: CASSSRTDYQPQHF; cdr3_nt: TGTGCCAGCAGCTCCAGGACAGATTATCAGCCCCAGCATTTT; clone_size: NA; cdr3_length: 14; v_call: TRBV7-2; j_call: TRBJ1-5; d_call: NA
cdr3_aa: CASSVSGGLYNEQFF; cdr3_nt: TGTGCCAGCAGCGTTAGCGGGGGCCTCTACAATGAGCAGTTCTTC; clone_size: NA; cdr3_length: 15; v_call: TRBV9; j_call: TRBJ2-1; d_call: TRBD2
cdr3_aa: CASSFGPPNYGYTF; cdr3_nt: TGTGCCAGCAGCTTCGGGCCACCCAACTATGGCTACACCTTC; clone_size: NA; cdr3_length: 14; v_call: TRBV7-2; j_call: TRBJ1-2; d_call: NA
cdr3_aa: CASRQDYMNTEAFF; cdr3_nt: TGTGCCAGCAGACAGGACTACATGAACACTGAAGCTTTCTTT; clone_size: few; cdr3_length: 14; v_call: TRBV2; j_call: TRBJ1-1; d_call: NA
cdr3_aa: CASSLGQQQETQYF; cdr3_nt: TGTGCCAGCAGCTTAGGGCAACAGCAAGAGACCCAGTACTTC; clone_size: NA; cdr3_length: 14; v_call: TRBV11-2; j_call: TRBJ2-5; d_call: NA
cdr3_aa: CASSLLVGEGGEKLFF; cdr3_nt: TGTGCCAGCAGCTTATTGGTTGGGGAGGGGGGAGAAAAACTGTTTTTT; clone_size: NA; cdr3_length: 16; v_call: TRBV7-8; j_call: TRBJ1-4; d_call: NA
cdr3_aa: CASSNTGNQPQHF; cdr3_nt: TGCGCCAGTAGTAATACGGGCAATCAGCCCCAGCATTTT; clone_size: NA; cdr3_length: 13; v_call: TRBV10-2; j_call: TRBJ1-5; d_call: NA
cdr3_aa: CASSPRFDSPLHF; cdr3_nt: TGTGCCAGCAGTCCCAGGTTCGATTCACCCCTCCACTTT; clone_size: NA; cdr3_length: 13; v_call: TRBV6-5; j_call: TRBJ1-6; d_call: NA
cdr3_aa: CASSASGTNYGYTF; cdr3_nt: TGTGCCAGCAGTGCATCCGGGACCAACTATGGCTACACCTTC; clone_size: NA; cdr3_length: 14; v_call: TRBV27; j_call: TRBJ1-2; d_call: NA
cdr3_aa: CSVEGDVIRNTEAFF; cdr3_nt: TGCAGCGTTGAAGGGGATGTCATTAGGAACACTGAAGCTTTCTTT; clone_size: few; cdr3_length: 15; v_call: TRBV29-1; j_call: TRBJ1-1; d_call: NA
cdr3_aa: CASNDDDNEQFF; cdr3_nt: TGCGCCAGCAACGACGACGACAATGAGCAGTTCTTC; clone_size: NA; cdr3_length: 12; v_call: TRBV5-1; j_call: TRBJ2-1; d_call: NA
cdr3_aa: CASSEQGYGYTF; cdr3_nt: TGCGCCAGCAGCGAACAGGGGTATGGCTACACCTTC; clone_size: NA; cdr3_length: 12; v_call: TRBV5-1; j_call: TRBJ1-2; d_call: TRBD1
cdr3_aa: CATSRDRKGREQFF; cdr3_nt: TGTGCCACCAGCAGAGATCGGAAGGGGAGGGAGCAGTTCTTC; clone_size: once; cdr3_length: 14; v_call: TRBV15; j_call: TRBJ2-1; d_call: NA